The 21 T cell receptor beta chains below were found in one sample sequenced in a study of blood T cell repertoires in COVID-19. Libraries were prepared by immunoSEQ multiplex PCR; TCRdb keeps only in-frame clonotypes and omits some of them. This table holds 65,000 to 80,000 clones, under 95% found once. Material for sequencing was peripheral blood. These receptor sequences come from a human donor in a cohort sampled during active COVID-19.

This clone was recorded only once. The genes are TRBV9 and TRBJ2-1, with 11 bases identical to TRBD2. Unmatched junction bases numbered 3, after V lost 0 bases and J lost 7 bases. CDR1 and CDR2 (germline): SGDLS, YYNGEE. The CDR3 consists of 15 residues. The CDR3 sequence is CASSVVASGGNEQFF. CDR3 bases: TGTGCCAGCAGCGTAGTCGCTAGCGGGGGGAATGAGCAGTTCTTC.

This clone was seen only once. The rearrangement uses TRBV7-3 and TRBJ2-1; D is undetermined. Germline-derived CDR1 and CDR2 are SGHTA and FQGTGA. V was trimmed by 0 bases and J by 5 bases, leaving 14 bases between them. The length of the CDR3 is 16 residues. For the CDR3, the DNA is TGTGCCAGCAGCTTAACAGAGCCATTGCGCCACAATGAGCAGTTCTTC. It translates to CASSLTEPLRHNEQFF.

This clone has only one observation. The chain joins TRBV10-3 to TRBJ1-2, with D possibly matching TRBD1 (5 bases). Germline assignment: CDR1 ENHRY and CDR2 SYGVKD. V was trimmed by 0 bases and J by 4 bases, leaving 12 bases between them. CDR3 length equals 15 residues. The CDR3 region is CAISESQGTLYGYTF. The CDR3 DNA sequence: TGTGCCATCAGTGAGTCGCAGGGCACCCTCTATGGCTACACCTTC.

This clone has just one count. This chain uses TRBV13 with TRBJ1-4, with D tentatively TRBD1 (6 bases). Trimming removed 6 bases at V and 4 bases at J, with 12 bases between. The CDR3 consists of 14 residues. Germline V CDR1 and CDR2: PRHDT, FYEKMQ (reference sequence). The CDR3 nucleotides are TGTGCCAGCAGGGAAACAGGGATTAATGAAAAACTGTTTTTT. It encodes CASRETGINEKLFF.

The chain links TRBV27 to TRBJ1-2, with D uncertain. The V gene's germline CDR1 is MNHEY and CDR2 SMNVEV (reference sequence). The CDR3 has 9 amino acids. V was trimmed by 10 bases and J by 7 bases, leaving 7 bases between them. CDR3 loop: CATEGGYTF. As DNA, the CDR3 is TGTGCCACCGAGGGTGGCTACACCTTC.

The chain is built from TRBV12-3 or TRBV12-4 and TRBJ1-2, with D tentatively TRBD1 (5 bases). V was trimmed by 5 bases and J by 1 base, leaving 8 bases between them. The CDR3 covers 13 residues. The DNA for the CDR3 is TGTGCCAGCAGTCCCGACAGTAACTATGGCTACACCTTC. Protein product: CASSPDSNYGYTF.

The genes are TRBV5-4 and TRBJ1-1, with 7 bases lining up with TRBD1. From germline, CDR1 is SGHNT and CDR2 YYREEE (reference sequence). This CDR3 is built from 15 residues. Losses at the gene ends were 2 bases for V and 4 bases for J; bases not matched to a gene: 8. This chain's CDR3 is CASSFPRGMGTEAFF. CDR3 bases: TGTGCCAGCAGCTTTCCCAGGGGGATGGGCACTGAAGCTTTCTTT.

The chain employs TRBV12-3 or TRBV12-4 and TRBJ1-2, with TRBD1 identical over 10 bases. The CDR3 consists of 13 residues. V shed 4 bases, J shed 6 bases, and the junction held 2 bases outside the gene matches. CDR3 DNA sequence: TGTGCCAGCAGTTCCGGACAGGGGGATGGCTACACCTTC. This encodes CASSSGQGDGYTF.

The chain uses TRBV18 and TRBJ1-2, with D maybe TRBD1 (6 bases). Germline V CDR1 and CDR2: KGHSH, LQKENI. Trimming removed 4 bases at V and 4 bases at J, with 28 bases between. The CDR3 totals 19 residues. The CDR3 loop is CASSLMSRDILDHSYGYTF. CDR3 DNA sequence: TGTGCCAGCTCACTCATGAGCCGGGACATTTTGGACCATTCCTATGGCTACACCTTC.

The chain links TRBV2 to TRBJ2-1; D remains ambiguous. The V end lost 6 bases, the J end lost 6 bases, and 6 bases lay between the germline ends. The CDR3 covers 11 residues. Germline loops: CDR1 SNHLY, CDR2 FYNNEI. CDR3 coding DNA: TGTGCCAGCAGGGTCGGCAATGAGCAGTTCTTC. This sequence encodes CASRVGNEQFF.

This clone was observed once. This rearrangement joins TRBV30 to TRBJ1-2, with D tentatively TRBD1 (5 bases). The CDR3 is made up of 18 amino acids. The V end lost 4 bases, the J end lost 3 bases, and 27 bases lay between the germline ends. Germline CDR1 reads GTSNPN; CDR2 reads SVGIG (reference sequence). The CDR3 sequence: CAWTSGAVLTPGDYGYTF. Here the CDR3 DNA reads TGTGCCTGGACCTCTGGGGCGGTCCTAACCCCAGGTGACTATGGCTACACCTTC.

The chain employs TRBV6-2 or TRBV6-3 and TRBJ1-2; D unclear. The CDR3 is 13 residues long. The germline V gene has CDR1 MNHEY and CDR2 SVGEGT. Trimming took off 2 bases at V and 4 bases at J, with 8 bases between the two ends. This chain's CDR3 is CASSYREIYGYTF. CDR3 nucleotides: TGTGCCAGCAGTTACAGGGAGATCTATGGCTACACCTTC.

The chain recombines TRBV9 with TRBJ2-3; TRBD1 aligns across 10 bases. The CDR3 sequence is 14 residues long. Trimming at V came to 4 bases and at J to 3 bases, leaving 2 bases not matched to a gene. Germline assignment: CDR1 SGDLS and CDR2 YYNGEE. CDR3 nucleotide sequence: TGTGCCAGCAGCCCGGGACAGGGGACAGATACGCAGTATTTT. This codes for CASSPGQGTDTQYF.

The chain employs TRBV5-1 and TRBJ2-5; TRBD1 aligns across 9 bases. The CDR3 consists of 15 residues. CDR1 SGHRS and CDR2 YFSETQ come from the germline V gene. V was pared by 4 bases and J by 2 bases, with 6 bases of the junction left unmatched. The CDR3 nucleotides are TGCGCCAGCAGCGTACAGGGGGCGTTTCAAGAGACCCAGTACTTC. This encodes CASSVQGAFQETQYF.

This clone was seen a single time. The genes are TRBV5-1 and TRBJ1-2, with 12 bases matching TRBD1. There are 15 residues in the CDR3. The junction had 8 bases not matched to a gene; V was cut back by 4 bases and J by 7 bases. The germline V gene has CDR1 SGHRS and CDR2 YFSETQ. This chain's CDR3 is CASSPGTGGRSGYTF. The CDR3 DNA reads TGCGCCAGCAGCCCCGGGACAGGGGGCAGGAGTGGCTACACCTTC.

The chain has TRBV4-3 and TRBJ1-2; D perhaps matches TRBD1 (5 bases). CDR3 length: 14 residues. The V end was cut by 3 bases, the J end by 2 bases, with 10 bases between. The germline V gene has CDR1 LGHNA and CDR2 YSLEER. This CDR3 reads CASSQQGLNYGYTF. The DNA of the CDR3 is TGCGCCAGCAGCCAGCAGGGTCTCAACTATGGCTACACCTTC.

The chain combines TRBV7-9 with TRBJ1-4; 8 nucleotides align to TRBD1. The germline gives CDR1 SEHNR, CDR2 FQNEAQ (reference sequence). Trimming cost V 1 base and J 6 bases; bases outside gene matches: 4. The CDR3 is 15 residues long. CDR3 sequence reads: CASSLEAGGHEKLFF. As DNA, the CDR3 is TGTGCCAGCAGCTTAGAGGCAGGGGGCCATGAAAAACTGTTTTTT.

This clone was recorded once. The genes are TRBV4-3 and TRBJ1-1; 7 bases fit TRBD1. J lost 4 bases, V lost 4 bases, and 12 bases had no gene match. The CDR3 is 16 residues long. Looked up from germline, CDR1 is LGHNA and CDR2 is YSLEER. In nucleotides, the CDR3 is TGCGCCAGCAGCCCCACCGCTGTATACAGGGGCACTGAAGCTTTCTTT. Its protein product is CASSPTAVYRGTEAFF.

In DNA, the CDR3 is TGTGCCAGCAGCTCCCCCGGGACAGATACCGGGGAGCTGTTTTTT. It translates to CASSSPGTDTGELFF. The V call is TRBV7-9, the J call TRBJ2-2; 7 bases fit TRBD1. The CDR3 has 15 amino acids. CDR1 is SEHNR and CDR2 is FQNEAQ in the germline V gene (reference sequence). The V and J ends lost 4 bases and 5 bases, in that order; junction bases with no gene match: 7.

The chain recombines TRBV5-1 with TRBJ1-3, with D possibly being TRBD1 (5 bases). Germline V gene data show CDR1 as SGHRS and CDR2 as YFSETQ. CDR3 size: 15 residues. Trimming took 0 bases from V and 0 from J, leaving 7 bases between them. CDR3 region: CASSLGQSSGNTIYF. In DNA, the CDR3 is TGCGCCAGCAGCTTGGGACAGAGCTCTGGAAACACCATATATTTT.

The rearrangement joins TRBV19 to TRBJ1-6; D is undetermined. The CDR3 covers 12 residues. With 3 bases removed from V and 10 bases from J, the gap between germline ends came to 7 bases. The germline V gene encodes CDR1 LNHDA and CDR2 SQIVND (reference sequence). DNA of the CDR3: TGTGCCAGTAGTATGGTAGAATCACCCCTCCACTTT. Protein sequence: CASSMVESPLHF. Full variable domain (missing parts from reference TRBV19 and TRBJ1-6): DGGITQSPKYLFRKEGQNVTLSCEQNLNHDAMYWYRQDPGQGLRLIYYSQIVNDFQKGDIAEGYSVSREKKESFPLTVTSAQKNPTAFYLCASSMVESPLHFGNGTRLTVT.